The rows below give T cell receptor beta chains drawn from one sample of a study of OX40 agonist ivuxolimab in advanced cancers. Measured with immunoSEQ multiplex PCR; TCRdb has only the in-frame clones, and not every one. This sample has over 80,000 clones, with 84% found just once. Sample: CD4+ or CD8+ T cells sorted from blood, taken in a trial of the OX40 agonist ivuxolimab. These receptors were collected from an adult with an advanced solid tumor such as melanoma, head and neck, liver or kidney cancer. Both conserved end residues are part of each CDR3. The order of the fields is CDR3 DNA, CDR3 protein, clone size, V gene, CDR3 length, J gene, D gene. The D gene is left open where the match is weak. The size field is filled for only some rows; it gives once, few, many or a size class.

TGCAGCGCCCTCGAATGGACAGGGTCGGACGAGCAGTACTTC CSALEWTGSDEQYF - TRBV29-1 14 TRBJ2-7 TRBD1
TGTGCCAGCAGCTTGGCGGGAGGGCCGTACGAGCAGTACTTC CASSLAGGPYEQYF - TRBV5-4 14 TRBJ2-7 TRBD2
TGCGCCAGCAGTAGGGAGGGTACTGAAGCTTTCTTT CASSREGTEAFF - TRBV5-1 12 TRBJ1-1 -
TGTGCCAGTCGGGGGGGAAATTCACCCCTCCACTTT CASRGGNSPLHF - TRBV6-5 12 TRBJ1-6 -
TGTGCCAGCAGCTTACCGGACAGGGACAATGAGCAGTTCTTC CASSLPDRDNEQFF - TRBV7-9 14 TRBJ2-1 TRBD1
TGTGCCAGCAGTTCTCTGACGGGGAACTATGGCTACACCTTC CASSSLTGNYGYTF - TRBV6-5 14 TRBJ1-2 -
TGTGCCAGCAGGAGCGTGGCAGATACGCAGTATTTT CASRSVADTQYF - TRBV11-2 12 TRBJ2-3 -
TGTGCCAGCAGCGTAGCCACCTACACCGGGGAGCTGTTTTTT CASSVATYTGELFF few TRBV9 14 TRBJ2-2 -
TGTGCCAGCAGCTTAGGGGTGGGGTCCAAAGAGACCCAGTACTTC CASSLGVGSKETQYF once TRBV7-9 15 TRBJ2-5 -
TGTGCCAGCTGTGTCTCCGGGTCCCATAATTCACCCCTCCACTTT CASCVSGSHNSPLHF - TRBV7-2 15 TRBJ1-6 -
TGTGCCAGCAGCAAAGGTCGTCTCTATGGCTACACCTTC CASSKGRLYGYTF once TRBV21-1 13 TRBJ1-2 -
TGTGCTAGTGGTTCCCGACCACAGAGGGGGGATACGCAGTATTTT CASGSRPQRGDTQYF - TRBV12-5 15 TRBJ2-3 -
TGTGCCAGCAGTTTGCAGTACAATCAGCCCCAGCATTTT CASSLQYNQPQHF - TRBV27 13 TRBJ1-5 -
TGTGCCACCAGCAGAGACCTGCCCGGGACAGGGACCTACGAGCAGTACTTC CATSRDLPGTGTYEQYF - TRBV15 17 TRBJ2-7 TRBD1
TGTGCCAGCAGCCAAGTGACAGGCACAGTTAACTATGGCTACACCTTC CASSQVTGTVNYGYTF - TRBV4-2 16 TRBJ1-2 -
TGTGCCAGCAGCTACTTCCAGGGGGCGGTTGGCTACACCTTC CASSYFQGAVGYTF - TRBV7-2 14 TRBJ1-2 TRBD1
TGTGCCAGCAGTTACTCGGCCAGCAATCAGCCCCAGCATTTT CASSYSASNQPQHF few TRBV6-5 14 TRBJ1-5 -
TGTGCCAGCAGCTTTCCGGGACTAGCGGACTTCACAGATACGCAGTATTTT CASSFPGLADFTDTQYF - TRBV7-9 17 TRBJ2-3 TRBD2
TGTGCCAGCAGATCGTCTAACACTGAAGCTTTCTTT CASRSSNTEAFF few TRBV5-8 12 TRBJ1-1 -
TGTGCCAGCAGCCAGTTGACAGCCTACACCGGGGAGCTGTTTTTT CASSQLTAYTGELFF - TRBV14 15 TRBJ2-2 -
TGTGCCAGCAGTTTATTCGGGGGCAATGAGCAGTTCTTC CASSLFGGNEQFF - TRBV27 13 TRBJ2-1 -
TGCGCCAGCAGTCAGGAAGCCCGCGGACTAGCGGGAATGTGGTCCTACGAGCAGTACTTC CASSQEARGLAGMWSYEQYF - TRBV23-1 20 TRBJ2-7 TRBD2
TGTGCCAGCAGACCGACAGGGGGCGACGAGCAGTACTTC CASRPTGGDEQYF - TRBV2 13 TRBJ2-7 TRBD1
TGTGCCAGCAGTGAAGCTCGAATAGAAGCTTTCTTT CASSEARIEAFF - TRBV2 12 TRBJ1-1 -
TGTGCCAGCAGTTTACGGGTCCGTAACTCCTACGAGCAGTACTTC CASSLRVRNSYEQYF - TRBV27 15 TRBJ2-7 -
TGTGCCAGCAGCCCTCGACTTGCCTACGAGCAGTACTTC CASSPRLAYEQYF - TRBV9 13 TRBJ2-7 -
TGCGCCAGCAGCCTCTCACAGAGGAAGAACACTGAAGCTTTCTTT CASSLSQRKNTEAFF few TRBV5-1 15 TRBJ1-1 -